This T cell receptor beta chain was profiled in a study of long-term antiretroviral therapy in people with HIV. A note on this clone: Its target is not known.

Study conclusions and caveats: Missing from the dataset were any data on ART adherence, viral resistance or therapy changes.

The CDR3 contains 16 residues. Germline values: CDR1 LNHDA, CDR2 SQIVND (reference sequence). V trimming: 5 bases; J trimming: 0 bases; junction bases outside the gene matches: 9. Running of the v3.0 immunoSEQ assay took place at survey level. The method was immunoSEQ multiplex PCR; TCRdb's version includes in-frame clones alone and lacks a portion of them. The sample includes some 20,000 clones, about three quarters seen only once; the top ten take 14%. Sequenced here: unsorted PBMCs, sampled 2.9 years after starting antiretroviral therapy. The chain employs TRBV19 and TRBJ2-5; 7 positions agree with TRBD2. The source of this sequence is a woman in her 30s with HIV. The CDR3 loop reads CASSSRDYQYQETQYF. The CDR3 DNA follows: TGTGCCAGTAGTTCTCGGGACTACCAGTACCAAGAGACCCAGTACTTC.